The 11 T cell receptor beta chains presented below share a single source sample, sequenced in a study of T cell responses to AZD1222 COVID-19 vaccine. TCRdb's table, derived via immunoSEQ multiplex PCR, lists solely in-frame clones and lacks some. Here the sample spans more than 120,000 clones, approximately 87% being singletons. The source was peripheral blood, collected 28 days after the second AZD1222 dose. Receptors were obtained from an adult who received the AZD1222 COVID-19 vaccine.

The chain has TRBV7-9 and TRBJ1-2; perhaps TRBD1 as D (6 bases). The CDR3 is 15 residues long. The V end was cut by 4 bases, the J end by 4 bases, with 16 bases between. Germline-derived CDR1 and CDR2 are SEHNR and FQNEAQ (reference sequence). Here the CDR3 reads CASSYIAGVSYGYTF. The CDR3 DNA follows: TGTGCCAGCAGCTACATTGCAGGGGTCTCCTATGGCTACACCTTC. Full variable domain (outside the CDR3, taken from reference TRBV7-9 and TRBJ1-2): DTGVSQNPRHKITKRGQNVTFRCDPISEHNRLYWYRQTLGQGPEFLTYFQNEAQLEKSRLLSDRFSAERPKGSFSTLEIQRTEQGDSAMYLCASSYIAGVSYGYTFGSGTRLTVV.

This clone was observed a few times. The CDR3 here is CASTLAGQLSNQPQHF. CDR3 bases: TGTGCCAGCACCCTAGCGGGACAGCTTAGCAATCAGCCCCAGCATTTT. The chain combines TRBV28 with TRBJ1-5; 7 nucleotides agree with TRBD1. Trimming took 7 bases from V and 0 from J; bases not matched to a gene: 9. This CDR3 contains 16 residues. Germline V gives CDR1 MDHEN, CDR2 SYDVKM.

The chain employs TRBV15 and TRBJ1-3; D is possibly TRBD1 (5 bases). Per the germline V gene, CDR1 is LNHNV and CDR2 is YYDKDF (reference sequence). Trimming left V 4 bases short and J 0 bases short, with 10 bases between. The CDR3 totals 15 residues. CDR3 DNA: TGTGCCACCAGCATCGACGGGGGCTCTGGAAACACCATATATTTT. Protein product: CATSIDGGSGNTIYF.

The chain uses TRBV2 and TRBJ1-1; weak D call: TRBD1 (5 bases). CDR3 size: 13 residues. Germline CDR1 is SNHLY and CDR2 is FYNNEI. Trimming shortened V by 2 bases and J by 7 bases, and 11 bases separated the two germline ends. The CDR3 bases are TGTGCCAGCAGTGAACGAGGGGCCGGTGAAGCTTTCTTT. Its protein is CASSERGAGEAFF.

This chain links TRBV18 with TRBJ1-4; TRBD1 aligns across 11 bases. The V gene's germline CDR1 is KGHSH and CDR2 LQKENI. CDR3 length: 14 amino acids. Losses at the gene ends were 6 bases for V and 6 bases for J; bases not matched to a gene: 3. This CDR3 reads CASSRTGGDEKLFF. In DNA form, the CDR3 reads TGTGCCAGCTCCCGGACAGGGGGCGATGAAAAACTGTTTTTT.

The rearrangement joins TRBV2 to TRBJ2-2, with 10 bases lining up with TRBD2. The germline CDR1 and CDR2 sequences are SNHLY and FYNNEI. The V and J ends lost 6 bases and 1 base, in that order; junction bases with no gene match: 14. The CDR3 has 19 residues. DNA of the CDR3: TGTGCCAGCAGCCCGACAGGGCAAGGACTAGCGGTGAACACCGGGGAGCTGTTTTTT. It encodes CASSPTGQGLAVNTGELFF.

Only one count was recorded for this clone. The chain recombines TRBV6-1 with TRBJ1-2; 11 nucleotides align to TRBD1. Germline V CDR1 and CDR2: MNHNS, SASEGT. With V trimmed by 0 bases and J by 2 bases, 8 bases remained unmatched. The CDR3 length is 18 residues. The CDR3 DNA reads TGTGCCAGCAGTGAAGCGCTTCTGGGGACAGGGGGGAACTATGGCTACACCTTC. Encoded protein: CASSEALLGTGGNYGYTF.

V usage is TRBV3-1 (or the pseudogene TRBV3-2) and J usage is TRBJ1-1, with 7 bases lining up with TRBD1. Trimming at V came to 4 bases and at J to 4 bases, leaving 6 bases not matched to a gene. Germline CDR1 and CDR2: LGHDT and YNNKEL (reference sequence). This CDR3 has 14 residues. The CDR3 reads CASSPLAGGTEAFF. CDR3 sequence (DNA): TGTGCCAGCAGCCCCCTCGCAGGGGGCACTGAAGCTTTCTTT.

The J gene is TRBJ2-3, the V gene TRBV7-8; D remains ambiguous. Per germline, CDR1 SGHVS and CDR2 FQNEAQ. CDR3 length equals 11 residues. The V gene lost 5 bases and the J gene lost 5 bases, with 5 bases spanning the gap. CDR3 residues: CASSPQDTQYF. The DNA for the CDR3 is TGTGCCAGCAGCCCCCAAGATACGCAGTATTTT.

The gene calls are TRBV5-6 and TRBJ2-5, with D perhaps being TRBD1 or TRBD2 (5 bases each). The CDR3 loop spans 14 amino acids. Germline V gene data show CDR1 as SGHDT and CDR2 as YYEEEE. With 3 bases removed from V and 3 bases from J, the gap between germline ends came to 12 bases. Written as DNA, the CDR3 is TGTGCCAGCAGCTGGAAGGGGACCAAAGAGACCCAGTACTTC. Amino acid sequence: CASSWKGTKETQYF.

This chain joins TRBV27 and TRBJ2-4; TRBD2 aligns across 8 bases. There are 15 residues in the CDR3. CDR1 is MNHEY and CDR2 is SMNVEV in the germline V gene (reference sequence). V shed 2 bases, J shed 3 bases, and the junction held 3 bases outside the gene matches. The CDR3 loop is CASSLGTSGKNIQYF. CDR3 DNA: TGTGCCAGCAGTTTAGGCACTAGCGGCAAAAACATTCAGTACTTC.